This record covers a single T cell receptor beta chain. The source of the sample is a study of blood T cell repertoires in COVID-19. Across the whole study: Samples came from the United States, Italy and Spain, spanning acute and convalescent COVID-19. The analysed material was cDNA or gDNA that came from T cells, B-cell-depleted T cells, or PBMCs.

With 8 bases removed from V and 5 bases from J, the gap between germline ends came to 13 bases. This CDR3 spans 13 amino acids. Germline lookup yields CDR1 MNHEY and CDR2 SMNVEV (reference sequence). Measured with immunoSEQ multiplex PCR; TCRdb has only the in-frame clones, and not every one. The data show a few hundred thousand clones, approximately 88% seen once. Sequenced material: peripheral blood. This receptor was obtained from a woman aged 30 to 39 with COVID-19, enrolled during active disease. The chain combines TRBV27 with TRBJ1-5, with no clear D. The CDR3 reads CASGRSRHQPQHF. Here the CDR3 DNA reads TGTGCCAGCGGGAGATCTCGACATCAGCCCCAGCATTTT.